The present entry profiles one T cell receptor (beta chain) with its context. The antigen remains undetermined. The data were obtained in a study of CXCR3-negative and CXCR3-positive naive CD8 T cells. Through 5' RACE with UMI labels, the TRB cDNA libraries were prepared. No DNA is given; TCRdb re-called the 5' RACE reads and lists each CDR3 protein once. The sample is made up of over 70,000 distinct CDR3 sequences, and the top ten hold around 0.82% of it. Sorting yielded triplicates of approximately 300,000 cells for each CD8+ T cell subset. Naive CD8+ T cells showed CD45RO-CCR7+CD27+CD95-. General study results and limits: CD5 surface expression was similar among naive subsets, and TCR strength was estimated by inference from TRB CDR3 properties. Researchers report that CXCR3-positive naive cells carry more hydrophobic TRB CDR3s than CXCR3-negative naive cells. Naive cells, whether CXCR3-negative or CXCR3-positive, had similar TRBV-TRBJ usage, while memory cells differed.

CDR1 is LNHNV, CDR2 YYDKDF, per germline (reference sequence). The CDR3 loop spans 13 amino acids. The chain joins TRBV15 to TRBJ1-1; checking the TCRdb D call of TRBD1 is not possible without DNA. The source material was naive CXCR3+ CD8+ T cells from blood. The subset is: CD45RO-CCR7+CD27+CD95- naive CD8+ T cells expressing CXCR3 (TNR3+). This TCR was sampled from a human donor in good health. Some clones in this sample may be carry-over from other donors' samples. CDR3: CATGQGWDTEAFF.